This paragraph reports one T cell receptor beta chain. With 0 bases removed from V and 7 bases from J, the gap between germline ends came to 21 bases. The germline V gene has CDR1 SGHTA and CDR2 FQGNSA. The CDR3 covers 17 residues. These data come from a study of blood T cell repertoires in COVID-19. The repertoire was sequenced with immunoSEQ multiplex PCR; TCRdb's copy has only in-frame clones and lacks some. The table has about 98,000 clones, more than 60% seen once; the top ten hold 24%. Sequences were obtained from peripheral blood. V usage is TRBV7-2 and J usage is TRBJ2-5, with a tentative D call TRBD1 (5 bases). This receptor was taken from a man between 65 and 79 years old with acute or convalescent COVID-19. CDR3 in amino acids: CASSLASRRQSQGTQYF. CDR3 coding DNA: TGTGCCAGCAGCTTAGCTTCGCGGCGGCAGTCGCAGGGGACCCAGTACTTC.